One sample yielded the 11 T cell receptor beta chains listed below, sequenced in a study of early T cells in non-severe SARS-CoV-2 infection. TCRdb passed the 5' RACE reads through MiXCR, listing each CDR3 protein once. The sample lists 55,000 to 70,000 distinct CDR3 sequences, 10% occurring once. The material sequenced was whole blood. All receptors derive from an adult who was a healthcare worker with PCR-confirmed SARS-CoV-2 infection or an uninfected control (not recorded which).

This clonotype was detected ten times or more. This chain connects TRBV7-3 to TRBJ2-4; D is possibly TRBD1 (6 bases). Trimming cost V 2 bases and J 8 bases, with 10 bases left between them. CDR1 is SGHTA, CDR2 FQGTGA, per germline. This CDR3 has 13 amino acids. The CDR3 sequence is CASSLGAGDIQYF. In DNA, the CDR3 is TGTGCCAGCAGCTTAGGCGCAGGGGACATTCAGTACTTC.

This clonotype was seen ten or more times. This chain joins TRBV7-2 and TRBJ2-6; a possible D gene is TRBD1 (6 bases). The CDR3 totals 18 residues. V lost 2 bases and J 0 bases, leaving 14 bases between the germline ends. Per germline, CDR1 SGHTA and CDR2 FQGNSA. CDR3: CASSLSGQGFSGANVLTF. CDR3 in DNA: TGTGCCAGCAGCTTAAGTGGGCAGGGGTTCTCTGGGGCCAACGTCCTGACTTTC.

This clonotype was recorded once. One base away lies a much larger clone, so this may be a sequencing read error. The chain combines TRBV12-3 or TRBV12-4 with TRBJ2-2; no firm D call. The CDR3 is 13 amino acids. CDR3 bases: TGTGCCAACAGTTTAAGGCAGACATTGGAGCTGTTTTTT. Translated: CANSLRQTLELFF.

This clonotype turned up a few times. This chain joins TRBV4-3 and TRBJ2-5, with 9 bases aligning to TRBD1. J was trimmed by 0 bases and V by 4 bases; bases with no gene match: 3. The CDR3 is 15 amino acids. Per the germline V gene, CDR1 is LGHNA and CDR2 is YSLEER. CDR3 sequence (DNA): TGCGCCAGCAGCCGAGGGACAGGGCACCAAGAGACCCAGTACTTC. Translation: CASSRGTGHQETQYF.

This clonotype was recorded a few times. This sequence joins TRBV15 and TRBJ2-2; D possibly matches TRBD1 or TRBD2 (5 bases each). Trimming shortened V by 4 bases and J by 7 bases, and 19 bases separated the two germline ends. Germline V gene data show CDR1 as LNHNV and CDR2 as YYDKDF (reference sequence). The CDR3 covers 16 residues. CDR3 bases: TGTGCCACCAGCACATTCTTAACCGGGGCAAACGGGGAGCTGTTTTTT. This encodes CATSTFLTGANGELFF.

This clonotype appeared many times. The CDR3 DNA sequence: TGTGCCATTCCAGGGTCGCCCGGGGCCAACGTCCTGACTTTC. Protein: CAIPGSPGANVLTF. This sequence joins TRBV28 and TRBJ2-6; D possibly corresponds to TRBD1 (5 bases). V was clipped by 10 bases and J by 4 bases, with 14 bases between them. Per the germline V gene, CDR1 is MDHEN and CDR2 is SYDVKM. This CDR3 is built from 14 residues.

This clonotype showed up just a few times. The CDR3 is CASSLDPATYEQYF. CDR3 DNA sequence: TGTGCCAGCAGCTTAGATCCTGCTACCTACGAGCAGTACTTC. This chain uses TRBV11-2 with TRBJ2-7, with unresolved D. Germline V gene lookup returns CDR1 SGHAT and CDR2 FQNNGV. The V end lost 0 bases, the J end lost 2 bases, and 8 bases lay between the germline ends. The CDR3 contains 14 residues.

The table lists this clonotype with many counts. The chain uses TRBV13 and TRBJ2-7; possible D gene TRBD2, 6 bases. The CDR3 sequence is 14 residues long. V shed 3 bases and J shed 5 bases, with 14 bases lying between them. The germline V gene has CDR1 PRHDT and CDR2 FYEKMQ (reference sequence). As DNA, the CDR3 is TGTGCCAGCAGCTTGGTGACTAGTCTCGACGAGCAGTACTTC. The encoded protein is CASSLVTSLDEQYF.

The chain has TRBV7-2 and TRBJ2-1; a weak D match, TRBD1 (5 bases). There are 13 residues in the CDR3. CDR1 SGHTA and CDR2 FQGNSA come from the germline V gene. The V and J ends lost 5 bases and 6 bases respectively, with 11 bases between them. The CDR3 reads CASSPRRGNEQFF. The CDR3 DNA follows: TGTGCCAGCAGCCCGCGAAGGGGCAATGAGCAGTTCTTC.

There are many counts of this clonotype. V usage is TRBV19 and J usage is TRBJ2-6; D gene ambiguous. Germline CDR1 and CDR2: LNHDA and SQIVND (reference sequence). V lost 6 bases and J lost 0, with 9 bases in between. This CDR3 is built from 15 residues. Written as DNA, the CDR3 is TGTGCCAGTAGCTTAGAGAGCTCTGGGGCCAACGTCCTGACTTTC. Protein product: CASSLESSGANVLTF.

This clonotype was detected a few times. The genes are TRBV12-3 or TRBV12-4 and TRBJ1-4; 7 nucleotides agree with TRBD1. With 4 bases clipped from V and 4 bases from J, the junction kept 3 bases outside the gene matches. The CDR3 totals 14 residues. DNA of the CDR3: TGTGCCAGCAGTTATCGACAGGGTAATGAAAAACTGTTTTTT. Translated, it gives CASSYRQGNEKLFF.